This entry lists 17 T cell receptor beta chains sequenced from one sample in a study of blood T cells in healthy people across ages. A second PCR, run for roughly 7 to 11 cycles, used a sample-barcoded 5' primer plus a J-beta primer mix. TCRdb used MiXCR to reprocess the 5' RACE reads, holding one entry per CDR3 protein. The table lists about 1 million distinct CDR3 sequences, 35% to 50% of them singletons. The sequenced material came from blood. The source of these receptors is a woman aged 55-70 years in good health.

The chain couples TRBV12-3 or TRBV12-4 to TRBJ2-1; D perhaps matches TRBD2 (7 bases). V lost 6 bases and J lost 0, with 15 bases in between. The CDR3 is 16 residues long. The CDR3 loop reads CASSPAGAPSYNEQFF. CDR3 DNA sequence: TGTGCCAGCAGCCCCGCGGGGGCGCCCTCCTACAATGAGCAGTTCTTC.

This clonotype was seen only a few times. This chain connects TRBV5-6 to TRBJ2-1; TRBD2 is a possible D gene (6 bases). Germline V gene data show CDR1 as SGHDT and CDR2 as YYEEEE. V gave up 0 bases and J gave up 0 bases, with 10 bases separating them. This CDR3 is built from 16 residues. In DNA, the CDR3 is TGTGCCAGCAGCTTGGTTAGCGGTGCCTCCTACAATGAGCAGTTCTTC. As protein: CASSLVSGASYNEQFF.

Worth noting for this clonotype: Just one base apart from a much larger clone, this may be a read error. V and J are TRBV29-1 and TRBJ2-7; 11 nucleotides align to TRBD2. CDR1 and CDR2 from the germline V gene are SQVTM and ANQGSEA. The CDR3 runs to 14 residues. Written as DNA, the CDR3 is TGCGGCGTTGGGACTAGCGGCAACGCCTACGAGCAGTACTTC. Its translation is CGVGTSGNAYEQYF.

The J gene is TRBJ2-1, the V gene TRBV20-1; 11 bases are a match to TRBD2. CDR1 DFQATT and CDR2 SNEGSKA come from the germline V gene (reference sequence). V gave up 2 bases and J gave up 9 bases; unmatched junction bases: 3. The CDR3 spans 13 residues. The DNA for the CDR3 is TGCAGTGCTAGAAGGCTAGCGGGAGGTGAGCAGTTCTTC. This gives the protein CSARRLAGGEQFF.

Concerning this clonotype: An end of the junction does not agree with germline; a read error may underlie this. This rearrangement joins TRBV9 to TRBJ2-1; the match to TRBD2 covers 9 bases. CDR3 length: 16 residues. From germline, CDR1 is SGDLS and CDR2 YYNGEE. The CDR3 reads CTSSVDIAGVGNEQFF. CDR3 bases: TGTACCAGCAGCGTAGATATAGCGGGAGTGGGCAATGAGCAGTTCTTC. Using reference TRBV9 and TRBJ2-1 for the parts outside the CDR3, the full variable domain is DSGVTQTPKHLITATGQRVTLRCSPRSGDLSVYWYQQSLDQGLQFLIQYYNGEERAKGNILERFSAQQFPDLHSELNLSSLELGDSALYFCTSSVDIAGVGNEQFFGPGTRLTVL.

As concerns this clonotype: A much larger clone sits a single nucleotide away, making a read error possible. The chain has TRBV29-1 and TRBJ2-7, with 9 bases matching TRBD1. The CDR3 runs 12 residues. CDR1 SQVTM and CDR2 ANQGSEA come from the germline V gene. The V segment lost 4 bases and the J segment 7 bases; nucleotides outside the gene matches: 5. The CDR3: CSVVWDRAEQYF. CDR3 DNA: TGCAGCGTTGTTTGGGACAGGGCTGAGCAGTACTTC.

This chain connects TRBV6-5 to TRBJ2-1; 10 bases match TRBD1. Unmatched junction bases numbered 12, after V lost 5 bases and J lost 8 bases. The CDR3 has 16 residues. Germline V gives CDR1 MNHEY, CDR2 SVGAGI. This CDR3 reads CASSHPGTGAVDEQFF. The DNA for the CDR3 is TGTGCCAGCAGTCATCCCGGGACAGGGGCAGTCGATGAGCAGTTCTTC.

The V and J genes are TRBV5-1 and TRBJ2-1, with TRBD2 matching 14 bases. CDR1 is SGHRS and CDR2 is YFSETQ in the germline V gene. Trimming cost V 4 bases and J 0 bases; bases outside gene matches: 3. The CDR3 is 17 residues long. This CDR3 reads CASSHGTSGSSYNEQFF. Written as DNA, the CDR3 is TGCGCCAGCAGCCACGGGACTAGCGGGAGCTCCTACAATGAGCAGTTCTTC.

The V call is TRBV12-3 or TRBV12-4, the J call TRBJ1-2; D is unresolved. V shed 5 bases and J shed 8 bases, with 21 bases lying between them. The CDR3 covers 15 residues. The CDR3 DNA follows: TGTGCCAGCAGTCTATCAGGACCGAAGGGAGCCGGCTACACCTTC. Translated: CASSLSGPKGAGYTF.

The genes are TRBV5-1 and TRBJ1-1, with 8 bases identical to TRBD1. Germline values: CDR1 SGHRS, CDR2 YFSETQ. This CDR3 is built from 15 residues. Unmatched junction bases numbered 9, after V lost 4 bases and J lost 4 bases. CDR3 protein: CASSGTRGLGTEAFF. Written as DNA, the CDR3 is TGCGCCAGCAGCGGAACCAGGGGGCTCGGCACTGAAGCTTTCTTT.

The chain carries TRBV20-1 and TRBJ2-3; 9 bases fit TRBD2. The CDR3 has 16 residues. V lost 6 bases and J lost 0; bases outside the gene matches: 10. Germline V gene data show CDR1 as DFQATT and CDR2 as SNEGSKA (reference sequence). CDR3 DNA: TGCAGTGCAAGGGGGGGAGCGGGAGGTAGCACAGATACGCAGTATTTT. This translates into CSARGGAGGSTDTQYF.

V and J are TRBV20-1 and TRBJ2-5, with 8 nucleotides matching TRBD2. The CDR3 has 14 amino acids. The V segment lost 5 bases and the J segment 11 bases; nucleotides outside the gene matches: 16. Per the germline V gene, CDR1 is DFQATT and CDR2 is SNEGSKA (reference sequence). CDR3 sequence reads: CSARLARRGKEQYF. The CDR3 DNA reads TGCAGTGCTCGACTAGCGCGGCGGGGGAAGGAGCAGTACTTC.

Only a few counts were recorded for this clonotype. This chain links TRBV10-3 with TRBJ2-7; D may match TRBD1 or TRBD2 (7 bases each). The CDR3 is made up of 15 amino acids. V dropped 4 bases and J dropped 0 bases, with 13 bases sitting between them. Germline V gene lookup returns CDR1 ENHRY and CDR2 SYGVKD. The chain's CDR3 is CAISGSRGGSYEQYF. DNA for the CDR3: TGTGCCATCAGTGGTTCCAGGGGGGGCTCCTACGAGCAGTACTTC.

Concerning this clonotype: Relative to the germline gene, one junction end is altered; a read error may explain this. The chain uses TRBV25-1 and TRBJ2-1; possible D gene TRBD2, 5 bases. This CDR3 spans 13 amino acids. Germline loops: CDR1 MGHDK, CDR2 SYGVNS. Here the CDR3 reads CDSSERSGGEQFF. DNA for the CDR3: TGTGACAGCAGTGAACGGAGCGGTGGTGAGCAGTTCTTC.

The rearrangement uses TRBV27 and TRBJ1-2; no definite D call. Trimming pared 3 bases from V and 0 bases from J, leaving 8 bases between. Germline V CDR1 and CDR2: MNHEY, SMNVEV (reference sequence). The CDR3 spans 14 residues. DNA for the CDR3: TGTGCCAGCAGTTTCTCCGGGGCTAACTATGGCTACACCTTC. Amino acids: CASSFSGANYGYTF.

This clonotype was picked up one time. This sequence joins TRBV20-1 and TRBJ2-1, with 13 bases matching TRBD2. Germline V CDR1 and CDR2: DFQATT, SNEGSKA (reference sequence). The CDR3 length is 17 residues. Trimming took 0 bases from V and 5 from J; bases not matched to a gene: 7. The CDR3: CSARDRTSGRSNNEQFF. The CDR3 DNA reads TGCAGTGCTAGAGATCGGACTAGCGGGAGATCTAACAATGAGCAGTTCTTC.

The chain employs TRBV11-2 and TRBJ2-5; D gene unclear. This CDR3 is 15 amino acids long. From germline, CDR1 is SGHAT and CDR2 FQNNGV. With 4 bases removed from V and 5 bases from J, the gap between germline ends came to 17 bases. The CDR3 DNA sequence: TGTGCCAGCAGCTCCCCGGTCGCGCGATTGGAGACCCAGTACTTC. Residues: CASSSPVARLETQYF.